These 20 T cell receptor beta chains were sequenced from one sample in a study of blood T cell repertoires in COVID-19. Profiled with immunoSEQ multiplex PCR; TCRdb holds only in-frame clones, not every one. This table has approximately 400,000 clones, around 87% appearing once. Sequenced sample: PBMCs or T cells enriched from blood (not recorded which). The receptors here all came from a young man who had recovered from COVID-19.

The V and J genes are TRBV14 and TRBJ1-4; D is unresolved. The germline V and J ends were trimmed by 0 bases and 3 bases, with 8 bases remaining between them. Germline CDR1 SGHDN, CDR2 FVKESK. The CDR3 loop spans 15 amino acids. The CDR3: CASSQEPGSNEKLFF. The CDR3 DNA follows: TGTGCCAGCAGCCAAGAGCCGGGTTCTAATGAAAAACTGTTTTTT.

The genes are TRBV27 and TRBJ1-1, with D possibly being TRBD1 (6 bases). The CDR3 loop spans 17 amino acids. V lost 1 base and J lost 3, with 18 bases in between. Germline V gene sequence: CDR1 MNHEY, CDR2 SMNVEV (reference sequence). As DNA, the CDR3 is TGTGCCAGCAGTTTATTCAGGGGCGCTGGGGGGGACACTGAAGCTTTCTTT. This gives the protein CASSLFRGAGGDTEAFF.

The chain is built from TRBV7-9 and TRBJ2-7; D remains ambiguous. The CDR3 sequence is 14 residues long. Between the trimmed V and J ends, which lost 2 bases and 6 bases, there was a span of 14 bases. Germline assignment: CDR1 SEHNR and CDR2 FQNEAQ (reference sequence). The CDR3 loop is CASSLLALVGEQYF. The DNA of the CDR3 is TGTGCCAGCAGCTTATTGGCGCTAGTGGGCGAGCAGTACTTC.

J is TRBJ1-5 and V is TRBV11-2; possibly TRBD1 for D (5 bases). CDR3 length: 15 residues. The V and J ends lost 0 bases and 2 bases respectively, with 8 bases between them. Germline loops: CDR1 SGHAT, CDR2 FQNNGV. CDR3 sequence reads: CASSLEGGGNQPQHF. For the CDR3, the DNA is TGTGCCAGCAGCTTAGAGGGGGGGGGCAATCAGCCCCAGCATTTT.

The V and J genes are TRBV2 and TRBJ1-2; 7 nucleotides align to TRBD1. CDR1 and CDR2 (germline): SNHLY, FYNNEI. The CDR3 consists of 15 residues. V shed 6 bases and J 2 bases; nucleotides not matched to a gene: 9. CDR3 region: CASRFPGTANYGYTF. CDR3 nucleotide sequence: TGTGCCAGCAGGTTTCCAGGGACAGCCAACTATGGCTACACCTTC. The whole variable domain, filled in from reference TRBV2 and TRBJ1-2, reads EPEVTQTPSHQVTQMGQEVILRCVPISNHLYFYWYRQILGQKVEFLVSFYNNEISEKSEIFDDQFSVERPDGSNFTLKIRSTKLEDSAMYFCASRFPGTANYGYTFGSGTRLTVV.

The chain employs TRBV3-1 (or the pseudogene TRBV3-2) and TRBJ1-4; 8 nucleotides align to TRBD1. Germline V lookup: CDR1 LGHDT, CDR2 YNNKEL (reference sequence). V gave up 4 bases and J gave up 7 bases; unmatched junction bases: 8. This CDR3 has 15 residues. The CDR3 loop reads CASSPQGARGEKLFF. CDR3 in DNA: TGTGCCAGCAGCCCCCAGGGGGCGCGGGGTGAAAAACTGTTTTTT.

The chain combines TRBV30 with TRBJ2-3, with D hard to call. Germline V gene lookup returns CDR1 GTSNPN and CDR2 SVGIG (reference sequence). V dropped 1 base and J dropped 2 bases, with 10 bases sitting between them. This CDR3 comprises 14 residues. Here the CDR3 reads CAWSDTRVTDTQYF. CDR3 nucleotides: TGTGCCTGGAGTGACACACGTGTCACAGATACGCAGTATTTT. Using reference TRBV30 and TRBJ2-3 for the parts outside the CDR3, the full variable domain is SQTIHQWPATLVQPVGSPLSLECTVEGTSNPNLYWYRQAAGRGLQLLFYSVGIGQISSEVPQNLSASRPQDRQFILSSKKLLLSDSGFYLCAWSDTRVTDTQYFGPGTRLTVL.

This clone turned up a few times. CDR3 residues: CASSPGVSNTEAFF. The CDR3 nucleotides are TGTGCCAGCAGCCCCGGAGTTTCGAACACTGAAGCTTTCTTT. The chain has TRBV7-9 and TRBJ1-1; no clear D gene. Germline lookup yields CDR1 SEHNR and CDR2 FQNEAQ (reference sequence). This CDR3 spans 14 amino acids. V was pared by 5 bases and J by 1 base, with 11 bases between.

This clone was counted once. The rearrangement uses TRBV6-5 and TRBJ1-5; 9 bases match TRBD1. Trimming removed 4 bases from V and 2 bases from J; junction bases left unmatched: 6. This CDR3 is built from 16 residues. CDR1 and CDR2 from the germline V gene are MNHEY and SVGAGI. The chain's CDR3 is CASSSPTGGRNQPQHF. CDR3 DNA: TGTGCCAGCAGTTCCCCGACAGGGGGTCGCAATCAGCCCCAGCATTTT.

The chain couples TRBV29-1 to TRBJ1-1; D may be TRBD1 (6 bases). Germline CDR1 and CDR2: SQVTM and ANQGSEA. The ends were cut back, 4 bases at V and 1 base at J, with 7 bases in the middle. The CDR3 is 12 residues long. This CDR3 reads CSVADRNTEAFF. The DNA of the CDR3 is TGCAGCGTTGCGGACAGGAACACTGAAGCTTTCTTT.

This sequence joins TRBV5-1 and TRBJ1-4, with 8 bases fitting TRBD1. The CDR3 has 14 amino acids. From germline, CDR1 is SGHRS and CDR2 YFSETQ. The V and J ends lost 1 base and 7 bases, in that order; junction bases with no gene match: 3. CDR3 protein: CASSLTGGVEKLFF. CDR3 coding DNA: TGCGCCAGCAGCTTGACAGGGGGTGTTGAAAAACTGTTTTTT. The full variable domain, rest sourced from reference TRBV5-1 and TRBJ1-4, is KAGVTQTPRYLIKTRGQQVTLSCSPISGHRSVSWYQQTPGQGLQFLFEYFSETQRNKGNFPGRFSGRQFSNSRSEMNVSTLELGDSALYLCASSLTGGVEKLFFGSGTQLSVL.

This sequence joins TRBV7-9 and TRBJ1-3; no clear D gene. This CDR3 is 19 amino acids long. Looked up from germline, CDR1 is SEHNR and CDR2 is FQNEAQ (reference sequence). V was trimmed by 5 bases and J by 0 bases, leaving 23 bases between them. CDR3 DNA sequence: TGTGCCAGCAGCCCCTGGACTCTTCCGAAGGGAGACTCTGGAAACACCATATATTTT. Translation: CASSPWTLPKGDSGNTIYF.

The J gene is TRBJ1-1, the V gene TRBV27; D is unclear. Germline CDR1 reads MNHEY; CDR2 reads SMNVEV (reference sequence). Trimming stripped 2 bases from V and 3 bases from J, with 13 bases between. The CDR3 has 15 amino acids. The CDR3 loop reads CASSLIDPRDTEAFF. The CDR3 DNA is TGTGCCAGCAGTTTAATTGACCCCCGGGACACTGAAGCTTTCTTT.

The chain employs TRBV30 and TRBJ1-4; 9 bases are a match to TRBD1. This CDR3 contains 18 residues. The J segment lost 8 bases and the V segment lost 4 bases, leaving 20 bases of the junction unmatched. From germline, CDR1 is GTSNPN and CDR2 SVGIG (reference sequence). The CDR3 loop reads CAWTQTGTGRYPGEKLFF. The CDR3 DNA reads as TGTGCCTGGACTCAAACCGGGACAGGGCGATACCCCGGGGAAAAACTGTTTTTT.

V gene TRBV4-2 combines with J gene TRBJ1-1, with TRBD1 as a possible D gene (6 bases). This CDR3 is 14 amino acids long. The germline V and J ends were trimmed by 4 bases and 0 bases, with 9 bases remaining between them. CDR1 and CDR2 (germline): LGHNA, YNFKEQ. The CDR3, as DNA: TGTGCCAGCAGCCGGACAGCTATGAACACTGAAGCTTTCTTT. Translating gives CASSRTAMNTEAFF.

In DNA, the CDR3 is TGCGCCAGCAGCTCCACAAGATTTGTAGAGACCCAGTACTTC. The encoded protein is CASSSTRFVETQYF. This chain connects TRBV5-1 to TRBJ2-5; D gene uncertain. Germline V gives CDR1 SGHRS, CDR2 YFSETQ. The CDR3 is made up of 14 amino acids. Trimming removed 3 bases from V and 4 bases from J, with 13 bases in between.

J is TRBJ1-1 and V is TRBV6-5; D may be TRBD1 (5 bases). Trimming cost V 0 bases and J 1 base, with 9 bases left between them. The CDR3 length is 15 residues. CDR1 is MNHEY and CDR2 is SVGAGI in the germline V gene. The CDR3 coding sequence is TGTGCCAGCAGTTACTCGGGGACTCCGAACACTGAAGCTTTCTTT. Translation gives CASSYSGTPNTEAFF.

The J gene is TRBJ2-7, the V gene TRBV25-1; no definite D call. The V end lost 0 bases, the J end lost 3 bases, and 6 bases lay between the germline ends. The length of the CDR3 is 13 residues. Germline V CDR1 and CDR2: MGHDK, SYGVNS. CDR3 loop: CASSEYFSYEQYF. CDR3 bases: TGTGCCAGCAGTGAATATTTCAGCTACGAGCAGTACTTC.

This clone was observed a handful of times. This sequence joins TRBV6-6 and TRBJ2-3, with D perhaps TRBD1 (6 bases). The germline V gene encodes CDR1 MNHNY and CDR2 SVGAGI (reference sequence). The CDR3 has 14 amino acids. Trimming removed 4 bases at V and 2 bases at J, with 10 bases between. CDR3 nucleotide sequence: TGTGCCAGCAGTTCTGGGGGCCACACAGATACGCAGTATTTT. Encoded protein: CASSSGGHTDTQYF.

J is TRBJ2-1 and V is TRBV19; a possible D gene is TRBD1 (5 bases). There are 15 residues in the CDR3. V was trimmed by 1 base and J by 3 bases, leaving 10 bases between them. Germline lookup yields CDR1 LNHDA and CDR2 SQIVND (reference sequence). The CDR3 reads CASSIGRVGYNEQFF. Here the CDR3 DNA reads TGTGCCAGTAGTATAGGCAGGGTTGGCTACAATGAGCAGTTCTTC.